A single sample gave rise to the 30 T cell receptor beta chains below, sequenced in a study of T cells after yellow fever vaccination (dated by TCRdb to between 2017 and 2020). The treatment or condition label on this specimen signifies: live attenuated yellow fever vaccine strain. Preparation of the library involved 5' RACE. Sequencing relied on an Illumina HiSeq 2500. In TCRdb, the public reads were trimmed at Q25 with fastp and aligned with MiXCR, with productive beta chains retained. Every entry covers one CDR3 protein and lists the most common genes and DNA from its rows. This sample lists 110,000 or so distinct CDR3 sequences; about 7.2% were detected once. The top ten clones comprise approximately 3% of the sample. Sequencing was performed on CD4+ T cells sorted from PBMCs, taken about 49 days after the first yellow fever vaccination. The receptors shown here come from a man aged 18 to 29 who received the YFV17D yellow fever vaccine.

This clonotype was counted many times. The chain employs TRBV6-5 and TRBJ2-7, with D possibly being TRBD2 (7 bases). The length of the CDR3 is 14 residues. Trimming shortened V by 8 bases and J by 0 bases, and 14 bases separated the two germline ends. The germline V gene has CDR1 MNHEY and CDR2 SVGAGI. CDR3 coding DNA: TGTGCCAGCCGGTGGCGGGGGCACTCCTACGAGCAGTACTTC. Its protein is CASRWRGHSYEQYF.

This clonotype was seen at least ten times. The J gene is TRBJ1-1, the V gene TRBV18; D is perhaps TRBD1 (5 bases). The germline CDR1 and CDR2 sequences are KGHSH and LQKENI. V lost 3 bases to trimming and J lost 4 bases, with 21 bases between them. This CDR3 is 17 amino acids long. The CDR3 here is CASSPPRQSSSGTEAFF. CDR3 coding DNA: TGTGCCAGCTCACCCCCCCGACAGAGCTCATCGGGCACTGAAGCTTTCTTT.

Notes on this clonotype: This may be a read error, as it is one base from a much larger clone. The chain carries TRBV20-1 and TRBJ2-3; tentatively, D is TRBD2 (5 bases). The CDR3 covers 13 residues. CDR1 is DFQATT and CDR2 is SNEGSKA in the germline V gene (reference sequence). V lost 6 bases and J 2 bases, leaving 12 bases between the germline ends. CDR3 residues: CSATPDFTDTQYF. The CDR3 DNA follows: TGCAGTGCAACCCCGGACTTCACAGATACGCAGTATTTT.

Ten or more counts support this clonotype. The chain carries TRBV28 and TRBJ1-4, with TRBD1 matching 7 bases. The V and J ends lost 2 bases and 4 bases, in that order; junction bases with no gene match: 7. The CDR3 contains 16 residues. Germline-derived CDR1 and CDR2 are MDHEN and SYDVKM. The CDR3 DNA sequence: TGTGCCAGCAGTTTAGAATGGGACAGAGTTAATGAAAAACTGTTTTTT. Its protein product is CASSLEWDRVNEKLFF.

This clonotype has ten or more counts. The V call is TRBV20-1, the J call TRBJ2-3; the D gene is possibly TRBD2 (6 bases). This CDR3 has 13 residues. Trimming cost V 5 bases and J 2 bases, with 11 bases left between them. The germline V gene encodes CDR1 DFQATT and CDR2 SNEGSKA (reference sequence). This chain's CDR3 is CSAPRGLTDTQYF. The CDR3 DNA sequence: TGCAGTGCTCCGCGGGGCCTCACAGATACGCAGTATTTT.

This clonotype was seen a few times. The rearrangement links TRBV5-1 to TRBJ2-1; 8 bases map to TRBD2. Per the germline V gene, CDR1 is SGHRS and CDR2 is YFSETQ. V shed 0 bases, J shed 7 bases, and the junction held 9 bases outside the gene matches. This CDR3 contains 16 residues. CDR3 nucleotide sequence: TGCGCCAGCAGCTTGGGGCCGGGGGGGACGGGGAATGAGCAGTTCTTC. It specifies CASSLGPGGTGNEQFF.

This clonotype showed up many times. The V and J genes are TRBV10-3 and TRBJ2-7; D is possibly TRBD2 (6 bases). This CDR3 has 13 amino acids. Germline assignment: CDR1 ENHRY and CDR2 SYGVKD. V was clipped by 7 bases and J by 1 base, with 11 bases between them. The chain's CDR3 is CAITGAGSYEQYF. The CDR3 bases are TGTGCCATCACCGGTGCGGGGTCCTACGAGCAGTACTTC.

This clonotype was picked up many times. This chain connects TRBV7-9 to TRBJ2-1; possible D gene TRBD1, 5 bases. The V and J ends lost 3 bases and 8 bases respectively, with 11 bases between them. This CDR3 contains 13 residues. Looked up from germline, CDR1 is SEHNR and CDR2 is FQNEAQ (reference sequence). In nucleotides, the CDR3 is TGTGCCAGCAGCTTGGCCAGGGTTCATGAGCAGTTCTTC. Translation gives CASSLARVHEQFF.

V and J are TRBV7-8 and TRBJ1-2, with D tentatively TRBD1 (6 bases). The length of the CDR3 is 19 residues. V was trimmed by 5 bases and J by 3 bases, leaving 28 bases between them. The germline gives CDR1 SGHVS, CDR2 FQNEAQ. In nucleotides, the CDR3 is TGTGCCAGCAGCACCTCCCATAAGGGGGGGGGTGGTCTTTACTATGGCTACACCTTC. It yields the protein CASSTSHKGGGGLYYGYTF.

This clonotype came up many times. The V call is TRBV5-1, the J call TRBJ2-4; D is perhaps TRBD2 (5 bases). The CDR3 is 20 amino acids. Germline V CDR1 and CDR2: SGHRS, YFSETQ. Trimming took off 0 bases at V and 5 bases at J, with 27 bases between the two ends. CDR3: CASSLVSRVVGGSVQNIQYF. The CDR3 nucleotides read TGCGCCAGCAGCTTGGTTAGCCGGGTTGTCGGTGGGAGCGTCCAAAACATTCAGTACTTC.

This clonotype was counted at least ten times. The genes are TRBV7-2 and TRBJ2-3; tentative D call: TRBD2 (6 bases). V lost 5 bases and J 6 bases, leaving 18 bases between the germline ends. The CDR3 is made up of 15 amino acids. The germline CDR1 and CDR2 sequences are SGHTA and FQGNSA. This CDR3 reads CASSRTPGGGDTQYF. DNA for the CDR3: TGTGCCAGCAGCCGTACCCCCGGTGGAGGGGATACGCAGTATTTT. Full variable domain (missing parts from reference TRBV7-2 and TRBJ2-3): GAGVSQSPSNKVTEKGKDVELRCDPISGHTALYWYRQSLGQGLEFLIYFQGNSAPDKSGLPSDRFSAERTGGSVSTLTIQRTQQEDSAVYLCASSRTPGGGDTQYFGPGTRLTVL.

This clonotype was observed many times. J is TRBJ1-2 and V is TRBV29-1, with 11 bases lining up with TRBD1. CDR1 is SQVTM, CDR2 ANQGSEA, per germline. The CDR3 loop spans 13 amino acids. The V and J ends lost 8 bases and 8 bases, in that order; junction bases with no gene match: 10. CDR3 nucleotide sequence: TGCAGCCATACTCCGGGACAGGGGGGAGGCTACACCTTC. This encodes CSHTPGQGGGYTF.

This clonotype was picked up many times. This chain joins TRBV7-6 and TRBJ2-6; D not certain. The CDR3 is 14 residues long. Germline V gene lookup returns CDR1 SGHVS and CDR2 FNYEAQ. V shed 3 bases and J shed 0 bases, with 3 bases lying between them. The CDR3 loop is CASSFSSGANVLTF. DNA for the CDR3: TGTGCCAGCAGCTTCTCCTCTGGGGCCAACGTCCTGACTTTC.

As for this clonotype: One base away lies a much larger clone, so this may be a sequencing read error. For the CDR3, the DNA is TGCGCCAGCACCCGGGCCACGGTGGGATCGGAGACCCAGTACTTC. This translates into CASTRATVGSETQYF. The chain carries TRBV5-1 and TRBJ2-5; D gene ambiguous. The CDR3 consists of 15 residues. Germline CDR1 SGHRS, CDR2 YFSETQ. V was shortened by 6 bases and J by 5 bases, with 20 bases between the two germline ends.

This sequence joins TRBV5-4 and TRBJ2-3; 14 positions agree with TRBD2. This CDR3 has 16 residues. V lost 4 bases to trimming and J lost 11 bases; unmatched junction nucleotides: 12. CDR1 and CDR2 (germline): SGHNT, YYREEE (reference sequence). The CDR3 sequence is CASSTRTSGGLREQYF. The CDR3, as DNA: TGTGCCAGCAGCACTAGGACTAGCGGGGGGCTTCGGGAGCAGTATTTT.

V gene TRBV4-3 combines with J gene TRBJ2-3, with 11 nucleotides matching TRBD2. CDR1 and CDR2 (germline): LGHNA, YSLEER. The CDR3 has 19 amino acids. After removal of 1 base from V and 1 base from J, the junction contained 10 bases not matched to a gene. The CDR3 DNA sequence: TGCGCCAGCAGCCAAGGAGGGGCTAGCGGGGGGTATGGCACAGATACGCAGTATTTT. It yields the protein CASSQGGASGGYGTDTQYF.

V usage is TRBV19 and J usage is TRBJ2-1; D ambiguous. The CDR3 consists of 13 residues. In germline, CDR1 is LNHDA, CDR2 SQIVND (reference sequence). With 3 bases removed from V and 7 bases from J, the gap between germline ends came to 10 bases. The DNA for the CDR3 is TGTGCCAGTAGTATTCGTAGCCGAAATGAGCAGTTCTTC. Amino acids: CASSIRSRNEQFF.

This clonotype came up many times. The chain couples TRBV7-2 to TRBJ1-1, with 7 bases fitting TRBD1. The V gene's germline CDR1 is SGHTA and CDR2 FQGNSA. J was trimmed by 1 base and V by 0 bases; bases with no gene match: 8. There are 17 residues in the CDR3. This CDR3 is CASSLAGQGGENTEAFF. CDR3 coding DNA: TGTGCCAGCAGCTTAGCCGGCCAGGGGGGTGAGAACACTGAAGCTTTCTTT. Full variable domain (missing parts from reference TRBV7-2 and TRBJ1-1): GAGVSQSPSNKVTEKGKDVELRCDPISGHTALYWYRQSLGQGLEFLIYFQGNSAPDKSGLPSDRFSAERTGGSVSTLTIQRTQQEDSAVYLCASSLAGQGGENTEAFFGQGTRLTVV.

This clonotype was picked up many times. CDR3 nucleotides: TGTGCCAGCAGCCGGGACAGGGTTAATGAAAAACTGTTTTTT. As protein: CASSRDRVNEKLFF. The chain uses TRBV7-2 and TRBJ1-4, with 9 bases that match TRBD1. Unmatched junction bases numbered 2, after V lost 5 bases and J lost 4 bases. Germline CDR1 and CDR2: SGHTA and FQGNSA. This CDR3 has 14 amino acids.

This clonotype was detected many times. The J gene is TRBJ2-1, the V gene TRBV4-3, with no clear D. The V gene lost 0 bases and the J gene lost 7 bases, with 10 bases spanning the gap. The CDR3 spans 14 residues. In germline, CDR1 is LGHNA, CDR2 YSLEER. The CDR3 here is CASSQELLANEQFF. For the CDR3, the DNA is TGCGCCAGCAGCCAAGAACTACTGGCAAATGAGCAGTTCTTC.

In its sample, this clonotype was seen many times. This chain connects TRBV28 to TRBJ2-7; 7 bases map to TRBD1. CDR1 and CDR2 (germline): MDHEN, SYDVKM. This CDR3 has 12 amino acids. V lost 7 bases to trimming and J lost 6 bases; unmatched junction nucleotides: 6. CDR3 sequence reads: CASTNTGAEQYV. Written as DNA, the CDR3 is TGTGCCAGCACTAATACAGGGGCCGAGCAGTACGTC.

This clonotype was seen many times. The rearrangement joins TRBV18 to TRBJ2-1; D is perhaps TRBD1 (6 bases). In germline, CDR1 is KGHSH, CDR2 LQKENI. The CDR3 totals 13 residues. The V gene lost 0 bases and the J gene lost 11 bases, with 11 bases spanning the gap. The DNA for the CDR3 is TGTGCCAGCTCACCACCGGGGGCAGGGCAGCAGTTCTTC. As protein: CASSPPGAGQQFF.

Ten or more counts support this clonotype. The CDR3 is CASSPMTGRNQPQHF. The DNA of the CDR3 is TGTGCCAGCTCACCCATGACAGGGCGCAATCAGCCCCAGCATTTT. The V call is TRBV18, the J call TRBJ1-5; 7 nucleotides align to TRBD1. V dropped 3 bases and J dropped 2; count of bases not matched to a gene: 4. The CDR3 sequence is 15 residues long. From germline, CDR1 is KGHSH and CDR2 LQKENI. The variable domain in full, completed from reference TRBV18 and TRBJ1-5, reads NAGVMQNPRHLVRRRGQEARLRCSPMKGHSHVYWYRQLPEEGLKFMVYLQKENIIDESGMPKERFSAEFPKEGPSILRIQQVVRGDSAAYFCASSPMTGRNQPQHFGDGTRLSIL.

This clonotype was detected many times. CDR3 amino acids: CSARSPGLNEKLFF. CDR3 DNA sequence: TGCAGTGCTAGATCCCCGGGACTTAATGAAAAACTGTTTTTT. This chain connects TRBV20-1 to TRBJ1-4; a possible D gene is TRBD1 (5 bases). The CDR3 loop spans 14 amino acids. Deletions cut 2 bases from V and 4 bases from J, with 11 bases between. Per germline, CDR1 DFQATT and CDR2 SNEGSKA (reference sequence).

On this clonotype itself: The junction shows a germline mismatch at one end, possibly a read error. The CDR3 here is CTSSPYRGATDTQYF. In DNA form, the CDR3 reads TGTACCAGCTCTCCATACCGGGGAGCTACAGATACGCAGTATTTT. The rearrangement links TRBV18 to TRBJ2-3; possibly TRBD2 for D (5 bases). This CDR3 has 15 residues. CDR1 KGHSH and CDR2 LQKENI come from the germline V gene. The full variable domain, in which reference TRBV18 and TRBJ2-3 provide the parts outside the CDR3, is NAGVMQNPRHLVRRRGQEARLRCSPMKGHSHVYWYRQLPEEGLKFMVYLQKENIIDESGMPKERFSAEFPKEGPSILRIQQVVRGDSAAYFCTSSPYRGATDTQYFGPGTRLTVL.

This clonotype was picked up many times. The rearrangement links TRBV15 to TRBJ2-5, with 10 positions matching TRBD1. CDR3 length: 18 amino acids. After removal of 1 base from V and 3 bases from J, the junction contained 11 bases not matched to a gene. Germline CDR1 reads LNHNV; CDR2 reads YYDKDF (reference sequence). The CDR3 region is CATSRAQLRDRGKETQYF. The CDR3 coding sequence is TGTGCCACCAGCAGAGCTCAACTCCGGGACAGGGGTAAAGAGACCCAGTACTTC.

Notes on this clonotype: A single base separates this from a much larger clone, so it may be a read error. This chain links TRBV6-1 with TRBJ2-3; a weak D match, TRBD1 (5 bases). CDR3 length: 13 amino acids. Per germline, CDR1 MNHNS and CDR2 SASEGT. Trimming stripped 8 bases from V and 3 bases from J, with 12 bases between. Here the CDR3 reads CASCLPGTDTQYF. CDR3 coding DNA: TGTGCCAGCTGCCTCCCAGGGACAGATACGCAGTATTTT.

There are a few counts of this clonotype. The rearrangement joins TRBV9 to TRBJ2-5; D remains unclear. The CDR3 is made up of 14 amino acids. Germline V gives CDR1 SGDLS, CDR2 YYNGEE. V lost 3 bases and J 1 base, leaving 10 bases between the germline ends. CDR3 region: CASSATGVQETQYF. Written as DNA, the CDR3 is TGTGCCAGCAGCGCTACCGGCGTCCAAGAGACCCAGTACTTC.

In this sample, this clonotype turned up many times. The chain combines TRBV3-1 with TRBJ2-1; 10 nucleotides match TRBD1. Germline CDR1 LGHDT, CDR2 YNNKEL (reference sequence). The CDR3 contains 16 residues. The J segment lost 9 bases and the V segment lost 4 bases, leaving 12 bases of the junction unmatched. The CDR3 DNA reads TGTGCCAGCAGCCCAGGCGAGGACAGGGGGACGGGTGAGCAGTTCTTC. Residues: CASSPGEDRGTGEQFF.

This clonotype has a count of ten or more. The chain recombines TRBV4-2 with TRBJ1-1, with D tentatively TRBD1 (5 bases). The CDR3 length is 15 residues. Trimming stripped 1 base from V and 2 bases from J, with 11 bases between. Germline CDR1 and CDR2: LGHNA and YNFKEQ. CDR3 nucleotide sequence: TGTGCCAGCAGCCAAGTGGGGGGTATAAACACTGAAGCTTTCTTT. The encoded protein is CASSQVGGINTEAFF.